Listed below are T cell receptor beta chains from one sample, sequenced in a study of shared T cell receptors in the human thymus. Sequencing used immunoSEQ multiplex PCR; TCRdb keeps in-frame clones, though not all of them. The sample shows approximately 660,000 clones, 88% of them seen only once. These data also formed part of another study, on human thymus T cells.

The sequenced sample consisted of thymocytes. The receptors were gathered from a boy under two years old with a congenital heart defect. CDR3s include the opening cysteine and the closing phenylalanine or tryptophan. A D gene is named only where the DNA matches it firmly. Clone sizes are given selectively: once, few, many, or a class where the clone is expanded.

J	V	D	size	CDR3	DNA
TRBJ2-7	TRBV28	TRBD1	once	CASSNSGQGVTYEQYF	TGTGCCAGCAGCAACTCGGGACAGGGGGTGACCTACGAGCAGTACTTC
TRBJ2-2	TRBV4-3	TRBD2	NA	CASSQREGIGELFF	TGCGCCAGCAGCCAGAGGGAGGGGATCGGGGAGCTGTTTTTT
TRBJ1-4	TRBV6-1	NA	once	CASSETATNEKLFF	TGTGCCAGCAGTGAGACAGCTACTAATGAAAAACTGTTTTTT
TRBJ2-2	TRBV25-1	TRBD1	few	CASRPPTGVGTGELFF	TGTGCCAGCAGGCCACCGACAGGGGTCGGGACCGGGGAGCTGTTTTTT
TRBJ2-3	TRBV6-6	NA	NA	CASRPHRDTQYF	TGTGCCAGCAGACCCCACAGAGATACGCAGTATTTT
TRBJ2-7	TRBV4-3	TRBD2	NA	CASSQARSSGCAYEQYF	TGCGCCAGCAGCCAAGCCAGATCTAGCGGGTGCGCCTACGAGCAGTACTTC
TRBJ2-2	TRBV11-2	TRBD2	NA	CASSLEETSGVRELFF	TGTGCCAGCAGCTTAGAGGAAACTAGCGGAGTAAGGGAGCTGTTTTTT
TRBJ2-5	TRBV15	TRBD1	once	CATSRHGQGLLQETQYF	TGTGCCACCAGCCGGCACGGACAGGGCCTTCTCCAAGAGACCCAGTACTTC
TRBJ2-2	TRBV27	TRBD2	NA	CASSFPPDLLATTGELFF	TGTGCCAGCAGTTTCCCCCCCGATCTACTAGCGACCACCGGGGAGCTGTTTTTT
TRBJ2-5	TRBV15	TRBD1	NA	CATSREDREIQETQYF	TGTGCCACCAGCAGAGAGGACAGGGAAATCCAAGAGACCCAGTACTTC
TRBJ1-2	TRBV4-2	TRBD1	few	CASSQDTPFKQDRDYGYTF	TGTGCCAGCAGCCAAGATACTCCGTTTAAACAGGACAGGGACTATGGCTACACCTTC
TRBJ2-5	TRBV4-2	TRBD2	NA	CASSQGSKREKETQYF	TGTGCCAGCAGCCAAGGTTCCAAGCGGGAGAAAGAGACCCAGTACTTC
TRBJ2-2	TRBV7-2	NA	NA	CASSLGQAGTGELFF	TGTGCCAGCAGCTTAGGCCAGGCGGGCACCGGGGAGCTGTTTTTT
TRBJ1-3	TRBV29-1	NA	NA	CSVEYPGQAGNTIYF	TGCAGCGTTGAATATCCAGGGCAGGCTGGAAACACCATATATTTT
TRBJ1-4	TRBV21-1	NA	NA	CASSKFVRDYNEKLFF	TGTGCCAGCAGCAAATTCGTCCGGGACTATAATGAAAAACTGTTTTTT
TRBJ2-3	TRBV4-2	TRBD2	NA	CASSQDKGSSGVVYTQYF	TGTGCCAGCAGCCAAGATAAGGGGTCTAGCGGGGTCGTTTATACGCAGTATTTT
TRBJ2-1	TRBV5-8	TRBD2	once	CASSCGLAGGCEQFF	TGTGCCAGCAGCTGCGGACTAGCGGGAGGATGTGAGCAGTTCTTC
TRBJ2-7	TRBV7-9	TRBD2	NA	CASSRTSDSSYEQYF	TGTGCCAGCAGCCGCACTAGCGACAGCTCCTACGAGCAGTACTTC
TRBJ2-7	TRBV10-1	TRBD2	NA	CAGRSGLAGGPDEQYF	TGCGCCGGCCGATCGGGACTAGCGGGAGGGCCGGACGAGCAGTACTTC
TRBJ1-2	TRBV30	NA	NA	CAWRQGCRGYTF	TGTGCCTGGCGGCAGGGGTGCCGGGGCTACACCTTC
TRBJ2-5	TRBV14	TRBD2	NA	CASSRPQGIRAGVLETQYF	TGTGCCAGCAGCCGGCCCCAGGGGATACGAGCGGGAGTCCTAGAGACCCAGTACTTC
TRBJ2-3	TRBV27	TRBD2	NA	CASSLTSGSVRGTDTQYF	TGTGCCAGCAGCTTGACTAGCGGGAGTGTTAGGGGCACAGATACGCAGTATTTT
TRBJ2-5	TRBV23-1	TRBD1	NA	CASSQSGSRDRAQETQYF	TGCGCCAGCAGTCAATCGGGGTCCAGGGACAGGGCCCAAGAGACCCAGTACTTC
TRBJ2-1	TRBV15	NA	NA	CATSGSYYEQFF	TGTGCCACCAGCGGTTCTTACTATGAGCAGTTCTTC
TRBJ2-6	TRBV6-6	TRBD2	NA	CASSYWEGSGANVLTF	TGTGCCAGCAGTTACTGGGAGGGCTCTGGGGCCAACGTCCTGACTTTC
TRBJ2-1	TRBV29-1	TRBD2	NA	CSVNVGLAGSEQFF	TGCAGCGTTAATGTGGGACTAGCGGGATCTGAGCAGTTCTTC